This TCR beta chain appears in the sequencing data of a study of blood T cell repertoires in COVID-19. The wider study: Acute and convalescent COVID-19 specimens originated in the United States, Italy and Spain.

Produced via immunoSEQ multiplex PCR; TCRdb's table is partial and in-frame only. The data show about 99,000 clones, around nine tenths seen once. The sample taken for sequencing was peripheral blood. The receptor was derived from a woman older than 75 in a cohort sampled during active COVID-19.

CDR3 residues: CASSRTTGPQPQHF. The CDR3 region has the DNA TGCGCCAGCAGCCGTACAACAGGGCCCCAGCCCCAGCATTTT. The rearrangement joins TRBV4-1 to TRBJ1-5; a weak D match, TRBD1 (6 bases). V dropped 4 bases and J dropped 7 bases, with 14 bases sitting between them. Germline lookup yields CDR1 MGHRA and CDR2 YSYEKL. The CDR3 length is 14 residues.